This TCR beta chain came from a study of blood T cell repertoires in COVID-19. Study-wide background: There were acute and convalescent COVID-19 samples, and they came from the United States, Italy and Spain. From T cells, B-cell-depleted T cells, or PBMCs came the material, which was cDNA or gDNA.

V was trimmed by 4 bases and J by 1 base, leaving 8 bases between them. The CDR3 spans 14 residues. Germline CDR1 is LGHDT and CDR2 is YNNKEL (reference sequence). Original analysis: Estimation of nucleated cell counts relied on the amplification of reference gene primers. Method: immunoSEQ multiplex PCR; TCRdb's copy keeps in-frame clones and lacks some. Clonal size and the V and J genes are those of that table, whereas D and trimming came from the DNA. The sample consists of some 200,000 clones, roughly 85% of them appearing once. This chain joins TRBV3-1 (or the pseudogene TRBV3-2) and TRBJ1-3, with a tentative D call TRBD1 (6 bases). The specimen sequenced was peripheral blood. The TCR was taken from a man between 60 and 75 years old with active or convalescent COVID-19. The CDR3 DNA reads TGTGCCAGCAGCCGTACAGGGTCTGGAAACACCATATATTTT. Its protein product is CASSRTGSGNTIYF.